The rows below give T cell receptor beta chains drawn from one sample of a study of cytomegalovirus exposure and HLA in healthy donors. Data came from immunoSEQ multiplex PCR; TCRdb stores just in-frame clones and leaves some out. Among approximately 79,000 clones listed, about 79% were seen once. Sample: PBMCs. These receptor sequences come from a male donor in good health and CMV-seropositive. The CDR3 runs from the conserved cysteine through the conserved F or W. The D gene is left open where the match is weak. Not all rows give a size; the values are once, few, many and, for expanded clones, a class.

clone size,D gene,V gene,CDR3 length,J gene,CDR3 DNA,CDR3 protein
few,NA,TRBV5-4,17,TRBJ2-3,TGTGCCAGCAGCTTGGGGGTATCTGCGGGACGCACAGATACGCAGTATTTT,CASSLGVSAGRTDTQYF
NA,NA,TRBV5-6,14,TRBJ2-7,TGTGCCAGCAGGCCGACAGGTAATCCCTACGAGCAGTACTTC,CASRPTGNPYEQYF
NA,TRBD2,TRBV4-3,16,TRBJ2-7,TGCGCCAGCAGCCAAACCTCTAGCGGGGGGGCCTACGAGCAGTACTTC,CASSQTSSGGAYEQYF
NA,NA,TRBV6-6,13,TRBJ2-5,TGTGCCAGCAGTTCAGCGATCCAAGAGACCCAGTACTTC,CASSSAIQETQYF
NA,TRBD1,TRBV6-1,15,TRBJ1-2,TGTGCCAGCAGTGGATTCGGGACAGGGCCGTACGGCTACACCTTC,CASSGFGTGPYGYTF
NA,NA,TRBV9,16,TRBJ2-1,TGTGCCAGCAGCGTAGACCCAGCGAGCTCCTACAATGAGCAGTTCTTC,CASSVDPASSYNEQFF
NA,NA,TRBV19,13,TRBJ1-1,TGTGCCAGTAGTATCGGGTTGGACACTGAAGCTTTCTTT,CASSIGLDTEAFF
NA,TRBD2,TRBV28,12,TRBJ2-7,TGTGCCAGCACCGGGGGGGCCTACGAGCAGTACTTC,CASTGGAYEQYF
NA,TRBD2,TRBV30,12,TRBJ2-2,TGTGCCTGGACGGGAGGGGTCGGGGAGCTGTTTTTT,CAWTGGVGELFF
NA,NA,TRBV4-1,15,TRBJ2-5,TGCGCCAGCAGAGCCTTGGGCAGAACCCAAGAGACCCAGTACTTC,CASRALGRTQETQYF
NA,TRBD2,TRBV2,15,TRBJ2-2,TGTGCCAGCAGTGAGGGGGGACTAGGGACCGGGGAGCTGTTTTTT,CASSEGGLGTGELFF
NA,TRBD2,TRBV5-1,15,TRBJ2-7,TGCGCCAGCAGTGAGGCAGCGGGGGTTTCCTACGAGCAGTACTTC,CASSEAAGVSYEQYF
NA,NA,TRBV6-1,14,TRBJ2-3,TGTGCCAGCACGCCCAGGGCTTTGACAGATACGCAGTATTTT,CASTPRALTDTQYF
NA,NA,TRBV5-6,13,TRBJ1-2,TGTGCCAGCAGCTTGGTCGCGGTCTATGGCTACACCTTC,CASSLVAVYGYTF
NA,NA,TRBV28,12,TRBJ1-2,TGTGCCAGCAGTTTGGGGGGGTATGGCTACACCTTC,CASSLGGYGYTF
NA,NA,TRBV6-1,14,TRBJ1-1,TGTGCCAGCACCGAAGTTCGGGGGAGCACTGAAGCTTTCTTT,CASTEVRGSTEAFF
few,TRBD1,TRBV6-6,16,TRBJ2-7,TGTGCCAGCGCAATTACCCCGGGACAGGGAGCCAACGAGCAGTACTTC,CASAITPGQGANEQYF
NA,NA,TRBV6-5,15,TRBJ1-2,TGTGCCAGCAGTTACGGCTCCGGGGGGTCCTATGGCTACACCTTC,CASSYGSGGSYGYTF
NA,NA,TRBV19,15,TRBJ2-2,TGTGCCAGTAGTATCGCCGGTCCAGGCACCGGGGAGCTGTTTTTT,CASSIAGPGTGELFF
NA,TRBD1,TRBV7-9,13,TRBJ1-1,TGTGCCAGCAGCTGGCAGACAGGGCCTGAAGCTTTCTTT,CASSWQTGPEAFF
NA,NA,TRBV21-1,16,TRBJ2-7,TGTGCCAGCAGCAAAGCGCGTCGGTCACTTCACTACGAGCAGTACTTC,CASSKARRSLHYEQYF
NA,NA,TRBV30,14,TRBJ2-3,TGTGCCTGGTACCGCCGAGGAGGCCCAGATACGCAGTATTTT,CAWYRRGGPDTQYF
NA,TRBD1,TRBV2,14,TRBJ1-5,TGTGCCAGCAGTGAAGCCACAGGGGGTCAGCCCCAGCATTTT,CASSEATGGQPQHF
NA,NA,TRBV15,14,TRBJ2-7,TGTGCCACCAGCAGAGATCGCGCATCCTACGAGCAGTACTTC,CATSRDRASYEQYF
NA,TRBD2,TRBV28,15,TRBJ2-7,TGTGCCAGCAAACCCGGGACTAGCGGGAATTACGAGCAGTACTTC,CASKPGTSGNYEQYF
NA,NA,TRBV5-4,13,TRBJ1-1,TGTGCCACCACCCCGGGCGGGGGAAGGGTGGCTTTCTTT,CATTPGGGRVAFF
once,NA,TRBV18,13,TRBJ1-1,TGTGCCAGCTCACCGGTGGCGGGCGCCGAAGCTTTCTTT,CASSPVAGAEAFF
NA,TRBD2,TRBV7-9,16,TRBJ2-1,TGTGCCAGCAGCTTAGAGTTGGCGGGAGCTCAGAATGAGCAGTTCTTC,CASSLELAGAQNEQFF